Below are 24 T cell receptor beta chains sequenced from a single sample in a study of blood T cell repertoires in COVID-19. Profiling relied on immunoSEQ multiplex PCR, and the TCRdb table lists in-frame clones only, not all of them. The data show about 470,000 clones, approximately 90% seen once. The material sequenced was PBMCs or T cells enriched from blood (not recorded which). These receptors all stem from a woman in her late teens or twenties who had recovered from COVID-19.

The chain uses TRBV27 and TRBJ2-4, with 8 bases matching TRBD1. In germline, CDR1 is MNHEY, CDR2 SMNVEV (reference sequence). The CDR3 runs 14 residues. The V gene end was trimmed by 5 bases and the J gene end by 5 bases; junction bases not matched to a gene: 5. The CDR3 nucleotides read TGTGCCAGCAGTCCCGGACAGGGAGAAAACATTCAGTACTTC. Its translation is CASSPGQGENIQYF.

The chain carries TRBV7-8 and TRBJ1-1; D gene ambiguous. The CDR3 is 15 amino acids. Germline CDR1 reads SGHVS; CDR2 reads FQNEAQ. Trimming took 1 base from V and 10 from J, leaving 19 bases between them. In DNA form, the CDR3 reads TGTGCCAGCAGCTTAGACCGGAACGCTATTTCGGGAGCTTTCTTT. Protein: CASSLDRNAISGAFF.

This clone was observed a few times. The chain uses TRBV9 and TRBJ1-2; TRBD1 matches at 8 bases. From germline, CDR1 is SGDLS and CDR2 YYNGEE. The V and J ends lost 3 bases and 4 bases, in that order; junction bases with no gene match: 8. The CDR3 contains 15 residues. CDR3 region: CASSARNTGGYGYTF. DNA for the CDR3: TGTGCCAGCAGCGCGAGGAATACAGGGGGCTATGGCTACACCTTC. Drawing the rest from reference TRBV9 and TRBJ1-2, the complete variable domain is DSGVTQTPKHLITATGQRVTLRCSPRSGDLSVYWYQQSLDQGLQFLIQYYNGEERAKGNILERFSAQQFPDLHSELNLSSLELGDSALYFCASSARNTGGYGYTFGSGTRLTVV.

This clone has only one observation. The rearrangement joins TRBV5-4 to TRBJ2-1; D perhaps matches TRBD2 (6 bases). V dropped 0 bases and J dropped 5 bases, with 15 bases sitting between them. The CDR3 covers 16 residues. Germline CDR1 SGHNT, CDR2 YYREEE (reference sequence). Here the CDR3 DNA reads TGTGCCAGCAGCTTGGGCATCGGGGGATTTGACAATGAGCAGTTCTTC. It codes for CASSLGIGGFDNEQFF.

The CDR3 bases are TGTGCCAGCAGCTTGGGGGCTGATGAAATGTATAGCAATCAGCCCCAGCATTTT. Translating it yields CASSLGADEMYSNQPQHF. This chain links TRBV5-4 with TRBJ1-5; unclear D gene. Deletions cut 0 bases from V and 0 bases from J, with 16 bases between. CDR3 length equals 18 residues. Germline V lookup: CDR1 SGHNT, CDR2 YYREEE (reference sequence).

In DNA, the CDR3 is TGTGCCAGTACACGGCGGGCCGGACTGAGCACAGATACGCAGTATTTT. Its translation is CASTRRAGLSTDTQYF. The J gene is TRBJ2-3, the V gene TRBV28; D possibly corresponds to TRBD2 (5 bases). The CDR3 length is 16 residues. Trimming pared 9 bases from V and 0 bases from J, leaving 19 bases between. Germline V CDR1 and CDR2: MDHEN, SYDVKM.

The table lists this clone with a count of one. This chain uses TRBV23-1 with TRBJ2-5; 9 nucleotides line up with TRBD2. TRBV23-1 is labeled an ORF, and its function is uncertain. Germline trimming cut 0 bases from V and 2 bases from J; bases unmatched to any gene: 10. There are 18 residues in the CDR3. CDR3 in amino acids: CASSQSPWLAGNQETQYF. In nucleotides, the CDR3 is TGCGCCAGCAGTCAATCCCCATGGCTAGCGGGGAATCAAGAGACCCAGTACTTC.

The chain links TRBV5-8 to TRBJ2-5; 7 nucleotides align to TRBD2. The V gene end was trimmed by 4 bases and the J gene end by 4 bases; junction bases not matched to a gene: 10. Per the germline V gene, CDR1 is SGHTS and CDR2 is YDEGEE. This CDR3 comprises 15 residues. CDR3 residues: CASSPDGGRGETQYF. The CDR3 DNA reads TGTGCCAGCAGCCCAGACGGGGGGAGAGGAGAGACCCAGTACTTC.

The chain joins TRBV20-1 to TRBJ2-7; 8 bases match TRBD2. Germline V gives CDR1 DFQATT, CDR2 SNEGSKA (reference sequence). CDR3 length: 14 amino acids. V lost 3 bases to trimming and J lost 2 bases; unmatched junction nucleotides: 6. CDR3 sequence: CSASLSGGPYEQYF. The CDR3 DNA sequence: TGCAGTGCTAGTTTAAGCGGGGGCCCCTACGAGCAGTACTTC.

V usage is TRBV7-8 and J usage is TRBJ2-3, with TRBD2 as a possible D gene (6 bases). Germline CDR1 reads SGHVS; CDR2 reads FQNEAQ. This CDR3 contains 13 residues. The CDR3 reads CAAGGSSTDTQYF. As DNA, the CDR3 is TGTGCGGCTGGGGGGTCTAGCACAGATACGCAGTATTTT.

The chain links TRBV7-8 to TRBJ1-2; D call uncertain. Trimming took off 5 bases at V and 1 base at J, with 14 bases between the two ends. Germline CDR1 SGHVS, CDR2 FQNEAQ. This CDR3 has 15 residues. The CDR3 nucleotides are TGTGCCAGCAGCCCGTCGTACGGGAATAACTATGGCTACACCTTC. Amino acids: CASSPSYGNNYGYTF.

V usage is TRBV3-1 (or the pseudogene TRBV3-2) and J usage is TRBJ1-1; 10 bases are shared with TRBD1. Germline V gene data show CDR1 as LGHDT and CDR2 as YNNKEL (reference sequence). The trim removed 2 bases at V and 10 bases at J, leaving 10 bases unmatched. CDR3 length: 15 residues. CDR3 in DNA: TGTGCCAGCAGCCAATATTCGAGGGACAGGGGTAGAGCTTTCTTT. Encoded protein: CASSQYSRDRGRAFF.

V and J are TRBV18 and TRBJ1-2; the D gene is possibly TRBD1 (5 bases). V was shortened by 3 bases and J by 6 bases, with 17 bases between the two germline ends. CDR1 is KGHSH, CDR2 LQKENI, per germline. The CDR3 is made up of 15 amino acids. The CDR3 is CASSPGRRGEHGYTF. The CDR3 DNA follows: TGTGCCAGCTCACCTGGGAGGAGGGGAGAGCATGGCTACACCTTC.

This clone is a singleton in its sample. The CDR3 DNA reads TGTGCCAGCAGTCCGCTAGGGGGTGGAAAAACTGAAGCTTTCTTT. Translated, it gives CASSPLGGGKTEAFF. This rearrangement joins TRBV27 to TRBJ1-1; possible D gene TRBD1, 6 bases. V gave up 5 bases and J gave up 5 bases, with 18 bases separating them. Germline V gives CDR1 MNHEY, CDR2 SMNVEV (reference sequence). The CDR3 runs 15 residues.

V usage is TRBV7-3 and J usage is TRBJ1-3; D not resolved. Germline CDR1 SGHTA, CDR2 FQGTGA. V lost 2 bases to trimming and J lost 2 bases, with 7 bases between them. This CDR3 is built from 14 residues. The CDR3 DNA reads TGTGCCAGCAGCTTATCTCCAGCTGGAAACACCATATATTTT. This gives the protein CASSLSPAGNTIYF.

The V call is TRBV15, the J call TRBJ1-4, with D uncertain. The CDR3 consists of 16 residues. Germline V lookup: CDR1 LNHNV, CDR2 YYDKDF (reference sequence). Trimming removed 1 base at V and 0 bases at J, with 9 bases between. For the CDR3, the DNA is TGTGCCACCAGCAGAGTGTACACCTCAACTAATGAAAAACTGTTTTTT. It is translated as CATSRVYTSTNEKLFF.

The V call is TRBV5-4, the J call TRBJ2-3, with D maybe TRBD2 (6 bases). Germline V gene data show CDR1 as SGHNT and CDR2 as YYREEE (reference sequence). The CDR3 length is 16 residues. The V gene lost 2 bases and the J gene lost 6 bases, with 19 bases spanning the gap. CDR3 region: CASSLEQPGERDTQYF. In nucleotides, the CDR3 is TGTGCCAGCAGCTTAGAACAGCCGGGGGAAAGGGATACGCAGTATTTT.

The gene calls are TRBV7-2 and TRBJ1-2; 11 bases agree with TRBD1. Germline V gene sequence: CDR1 SGHTA, CDR2 FQGNSA. The length of the CDR3 is 15 residues. The V gene end was trimmed by 5 bases and the J gene end by 4 bases; junction bases not matched to a gene: 6. CDR3 nucleotides: TGTGCCAGCAGCCCCGGGACAGGGGGAGCCTATGGCTACACCTTC. Protein product: CASSPGTGGAYGYTF. The complete variable domain, with remaining parts taken from reference TRBV7-2 and TRBJ1-2, reads GAGVSQSPSNKVTEKGKDVELRCDPISGHTALYWYRQSLGQGLEFLIYFQGNSAPDKSGLPSDRFSAERTGGSVSTLTIQRTQQEDSAVYLCASSPGTGGAYGYTFGSGTRLTVV.

This clone has a handful of counts. At one end, the junction sequence differs from germline, possibly due to a read error. J is TRBJ1-5 and V is TRBV6-1, with TRBD1 as a possible D gene (5 bases). CDR3 length equals 13 residues. Germline V gene data show CDR1 as MNHNS and CDR2 as SASEGT. CDR3 loop: CASTESRGQPQHF. CDR3 nucleotide sequence: TGTGCCAGCACTGAATCACGGGGGCAGCCCCAGCATTTT.

The V gene is TRBV19, the J gene TRBJ2-3, with a possible D match to TRBD2 (5 bases). The CDR3 consists of 13 residues. Trimming left V 3 bases short and J 4 bases short, with 8 bases between. The germline V gene has CDR1 LNHDA and CDR2 SQIVND (reference sequence). This CDR3 is CASSIDYSDTQYF. DNA of the CDR3: TGTGCCAGTAGTATCGACTATTCAGATACGCAGTATTTT.

This rearrangement joins TRBV6-2 or TRBV6-3 to TRBJ2-3, with D perhaps TRBD2 (7 bases). In germline, CDR1 is MNHEY, CDR2 SVGEGT. The CDR3 has 15 amino acids. Trimming stripped 6 bases from V and 5 bases from J, with 18 bases between. CDR3 sequence (DNA): TGTGCCAGCAGCCAGGTCCGAGGGGGGGTAGATACGCAGTATTTT. This translates into CASSQVRGGVDTQYF.

This clone was observed a single time. The chain carries TRBV28 and TRBJ1-1; the D is unclear. This CDR3 has 16 amino acids. Germline CDR1 MDHEN, CDR2 SYDVKM. The ends were cut back, 0 bases at V and 0 bases at J, with 11 bases in the middle. CDR3 nucleotide sequence: TGTGCCAGCAGTTTATGGTCTATGCGGGTGAACACTGAAGCTTTCTTT. Protein: CASSLWSMRVNTEAFF.

The rearrangement joins TRBV6-6 to TRBJ2-3; 7 bases fit TRBD2. Per germline, CDR1 MNHNY and CDR2 SVGAGI (reference sequence). The V gene end was trimmed by 4 bases and the J gene end by 1 base; junction bases not matched to a gene: 2. The CDR3 runs to 14 residues. For the CDR3, the DNA is TGTGCCAGCAGTTCGGCGGGGGGCACAGATACGCAGTATTTT. This gives the protein CASSSAGGTDTQYF.

CDR3 residues: CASSFRESSEAFF. The DNA for the CDR3 is TGTGCCAGCAGTTTCCGGGAATCCAGTGAAGCTTTCTTT. This rearrangement joins TRBV6-5 to TRBJ1-1; no reliable D call. Germline V gene sequence: CDR1 MNHEY, CDR2 SVGAGI. This CDR3 is built from 13 residues. Trimming removed 4 bases at V and 7 bases at J, with 13 bases between.